This T cell receptor (beta chain) was recorded in a study of blood T cell repertoires in COVID-19. Study overall: From T cells, B-cell-depleted T cells, or PBMCs came the material, which was cDNA or gDNA.

This clone showed up just a few times. Source study methods: It was from reference gene primer amplification that nucleated cell counts were estimated. Libraries were prepared by immunoSEQ multiplex PCR; TCRdb keeps only in-frame clonotypes and omits some of them. The V and J calls and clone size come from that table; D and trimming were worked out from the DNA. The data contain 140,000 or so clones, roughly 80% of them singletons. The CDR3 loop spans 15 amino acids. Germline V gene sequence: CDR1 SGHKS, CDR2 YYEKEE (reference sequence). The junction had 8 bases not matched to a gene; V was cut back by 5 bases and J by 4 bases.

The chain carries TRBV5-5 and TRBJ1-2, with TRBD1 identical over 10 bases. Specimen: peripheral blood. This clonotype was obtained from a middle-aged man with acute or convalescent COVID-19. The CDR3 DNA reads as TGTGCCAGCAGTTATAGACAGGGGGCTCCCTATGGCTACACCTTC. It is translated as CASSYRQGAPYGYTF.